This T cell receptor (beta chain) was documented in a study of shared clonotypes between healthy human individuals (dated by TCRdb to the early 2020s). About the investigation overall: A couple of women and a few men aged 18 to 49 years were included in the cohort. The study deeply sequenced blood TCR repertoires of about 5 healthy adults to estimate repertoire size and the extent of clonotype sharing between individuals. Between about 0.8 and 9 billion PBMCs per donor were obtained by leukapheresis. Different laboratories and diverse techniques were used to prepare libraries and sequence TCR repertoires, to increase sequencing depth and limit assay-specific biases. Broad study findings and their caveats: Sampling was restricted to blood, and TCR repertoires in tissues likely differ from the TCR repertoires found in blood. Based on pairwise subsampling, the degree of clonotype sharing among donors was expected to be affected by sequencing depth. Because the study included a small number of donors, the genetic and exposure-history diversity represented was limited.

The donors were healthy, HIV-negative adults with no recently reported acute infections or vaccinations. Only Caucasian adults living in Nashville, Tennessee, USA were represented among the donors. For unsorted samples, about 90 million PBMCs were counted, and genomic DNA was extracted using the QIAamp DNA Blood Mini kit. Blood was collected by leukapheresis, and PBMCs were isolated by Ficoll-Histopaque density gradient centrifugation and then cryopreserved in liquid nitrogen vapor phase. V lost 5 bases and J lost 1 base; the stretch between them is 11 bases long. Reading from cysteine to phenylalanine, the CDR3 counts 14 amino acids. Of all the DNA, just the CDR3 is kept, 42 bases in frame from base 1. The germline V gene provides CDR1 SGHVS and CDR2 FQNEAQ. On this clone itself: Its cognate antigen has yet to be identified. Base-call qualities are not available, and no considerably larger clone is one nucleotide away.

Using the deep immunoSEQ assay, multiplex PCR amplified TCR CDR3 regions from genomic DNA. For each cell subset, the extracted genomic DNA was distributed evenly across all wells of several immunoSEQ 96-well plates, and each plate served as one replicate. For unsorted PBMC, roughly 330 ng genomic DNA, equal to tens of thousands of T cell genomes, was loaded into each replicate PCR. Unsorted PBMC genomic DNA was sequenced across ten immunoSEQ deep assay plates. The purified libraries were quantified using a Qubit 3.0 fluorometer, sized with a Bioanalyzer 2100, and then quantified again using the KAPA Library Quantification kit. Each immunoSEQ 96-well plate was sequenced on its own single-read 150-cycle Illumina NextSeq 550 flow cell. The original methods were these. Because the immunoSEQ output included only junctional sequences and no quality scores, the filtering could not be the same as the filtering used for full-length reads. To assign V/J genes and CDR3, sequences were annotated against IMGT germline references using PyIR, a Python wrapper for IgBLAST v1.9. Reads were filtered out if the reads had weak V/J assignments (E-value above 1e-6), no CDR3, stop codons, out-of-frame junctions, or ambiguous translated residues. V3J clonotypes were defined as sequences sharing an identical inferred V gene, J gene, and CDR3 amino acid sequence. Percentage overlap between repertoires was calculated by dividing the number of shared unique clonotypes by the size of the smaller repertoire. Repertoire richness was assessed with RTK rarefaction, the Chao1 estimator, and Recon v2.1 estimates of unobserved clonotypes. In TCRdb, the immuneACCESS table is reduced to in-frame sequences with V and J assigned. These tables do not hold every clone; where another copy was compared, an unresolved V gene accounts for under half, and the others remain unexplained. V, J and clone size are taken as reported in that table, and D and trimming were inferred from the DNA itself. Recorded for this sample are about half a million clones; about 85% of them occurred a single time. The ten largest make up less than 15% of the sample.

Rearrangement joined TRBV7-8 to TRBJ1-1; possibly the D gene is TRBD1, per 5 matching bases. The receptor was derived from a woman between 40 and 50 years old in good health. Some clones in this sample may be carry-over from other donors' samples. Sequencing was performed on PBMCs. This receptor has the CDR3 CASSVGTENTEAFF. The bases are TGTGCCAGCAGCGTTGGGACGGAGAACACTGAAGCTTTCTTT.